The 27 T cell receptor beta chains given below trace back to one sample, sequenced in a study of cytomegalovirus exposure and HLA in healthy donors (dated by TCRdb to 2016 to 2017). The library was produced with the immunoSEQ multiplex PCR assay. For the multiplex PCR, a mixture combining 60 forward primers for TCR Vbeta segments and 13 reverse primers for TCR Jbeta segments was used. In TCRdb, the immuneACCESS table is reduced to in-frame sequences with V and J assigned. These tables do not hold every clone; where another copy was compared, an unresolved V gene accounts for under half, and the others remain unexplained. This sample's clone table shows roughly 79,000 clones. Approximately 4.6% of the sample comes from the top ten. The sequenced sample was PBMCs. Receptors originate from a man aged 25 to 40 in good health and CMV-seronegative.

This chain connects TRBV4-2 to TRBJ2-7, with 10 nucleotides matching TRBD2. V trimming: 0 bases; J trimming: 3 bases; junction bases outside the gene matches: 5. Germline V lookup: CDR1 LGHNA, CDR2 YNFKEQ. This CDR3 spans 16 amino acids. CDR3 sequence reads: CASSQEELAGFYEQYF. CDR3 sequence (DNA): TGTGCCAGCAGCCAAGAAGAACTAGCGGGGTTCTACGAGCAGTACTTC.

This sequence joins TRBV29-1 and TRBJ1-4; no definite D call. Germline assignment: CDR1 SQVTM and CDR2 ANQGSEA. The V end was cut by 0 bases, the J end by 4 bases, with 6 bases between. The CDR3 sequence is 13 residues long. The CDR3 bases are TGCAGCGTTGAAGACAAACTTAATGAAAAACTGTTTTTT. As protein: CSVEDKLNEKLFF.

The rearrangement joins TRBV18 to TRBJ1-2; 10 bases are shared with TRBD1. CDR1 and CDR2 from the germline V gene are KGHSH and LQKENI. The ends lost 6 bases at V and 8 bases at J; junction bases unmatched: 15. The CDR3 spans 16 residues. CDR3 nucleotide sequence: TGTGCCAGCTCCCGAACTAATACCGGGACAGGGGACGGCTACACCTTC. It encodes CASSRTNTGTGDGYTF.

The CDR3 nucleotides are TGTGCCAGCAGTGCTGGCCCAGCGGGAGTATCGGAGCAGTTCTTC. It yields the protein CASSAGPAGVSEQFF. The chain uses TRBV6-4 and TRBJ2-1; 8 bases are a match to TRBD2. V gave up 4 bases and J gave up 10 bases; unmatched junction bases: 12. This CDR3 has 15 amino acids. Looked up from germline, CDR1 is MRHNA and CDR2 is SNTAGT.

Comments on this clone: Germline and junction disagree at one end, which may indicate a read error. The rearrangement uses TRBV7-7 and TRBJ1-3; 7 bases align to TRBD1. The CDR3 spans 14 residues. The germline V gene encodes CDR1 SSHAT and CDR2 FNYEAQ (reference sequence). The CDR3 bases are TGTGCTAGCAGAATCGACAGGGCTGGAAACACCATATATTTT. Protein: CASRIDRAGNTIYF.

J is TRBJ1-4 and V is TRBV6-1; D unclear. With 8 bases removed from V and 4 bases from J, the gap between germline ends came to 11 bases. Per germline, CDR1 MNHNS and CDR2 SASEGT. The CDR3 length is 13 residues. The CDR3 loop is CASAWPINEKLFF. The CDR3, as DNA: TGTGCCAGCGCCTGGCCCATTAATGAAAAACTGTTTTTT.

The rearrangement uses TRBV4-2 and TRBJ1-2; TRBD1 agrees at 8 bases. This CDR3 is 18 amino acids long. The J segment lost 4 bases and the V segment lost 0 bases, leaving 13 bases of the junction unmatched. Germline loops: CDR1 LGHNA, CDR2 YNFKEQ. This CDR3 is CASSQDGRSRQGPYGYTF. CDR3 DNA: TGTGCCAGCAGCCAAGATGGTCGGTCCAGACAGGGGCCCTATGGCTACACCTTC.

CDR3 sequence (DNA): TGTGCCACCAGCAGAGGACTAGCGGGCTCCTACAATGAGCAGTTCTTC. Its protein is CATSRGLAGSYNEQFF. This chain connects TRBV15 to TRBJ2-1, with 10 bases aligning to TRBD2. The CDR3 is 16 residues long. Looked up from germline, CDR1 is LNHNV and CDR2 is YYDKDF (reference sequence). J gave up 0 bases and V 1 base, and 0 bases lay outside the gene matches. The full variable domain, rest sourced from reference TRBV15 and TRBJ2-1, is DAMVIQNPRYQVTQFGKPVTLSCSQTLNHNVMYWYQQKSSQAPKLLFHYYDKDFNNEADTPDNFQSRRPNTSFCFLDIRSPGLGDTAMYLCATSRGLAGSYNEQFFGPGTRLTVL.

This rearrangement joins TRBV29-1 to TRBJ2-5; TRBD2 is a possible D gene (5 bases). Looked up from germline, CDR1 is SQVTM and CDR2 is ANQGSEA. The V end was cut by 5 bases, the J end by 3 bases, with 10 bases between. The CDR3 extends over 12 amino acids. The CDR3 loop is CSVQSGEETQYF. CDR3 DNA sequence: TGCAGCGTTCAAAGCGGAGAAGAGACCCAGTACTTC.

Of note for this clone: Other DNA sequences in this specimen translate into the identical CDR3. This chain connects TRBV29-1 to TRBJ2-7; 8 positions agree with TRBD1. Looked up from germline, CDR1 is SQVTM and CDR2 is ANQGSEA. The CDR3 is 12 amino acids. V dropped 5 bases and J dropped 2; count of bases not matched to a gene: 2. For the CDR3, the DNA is TGCAGCGTTCGACAGGGGCCCTACGAGCAGTACTTC. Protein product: CSVRQGPYEQYF.

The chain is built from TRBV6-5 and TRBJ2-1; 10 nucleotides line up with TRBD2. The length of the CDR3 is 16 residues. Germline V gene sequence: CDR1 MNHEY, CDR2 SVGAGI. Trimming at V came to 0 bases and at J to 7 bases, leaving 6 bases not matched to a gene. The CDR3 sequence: CASSYSSGGAENEQFF. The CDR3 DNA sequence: TGTGCCAGCAGTTACTCGAGCGGGGGGGCGGAAAATGAGCAGTTCTTC.

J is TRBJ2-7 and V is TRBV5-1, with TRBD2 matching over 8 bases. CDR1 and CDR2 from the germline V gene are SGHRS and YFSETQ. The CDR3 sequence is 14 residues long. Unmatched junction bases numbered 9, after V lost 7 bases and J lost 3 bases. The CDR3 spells CASGPGGGIYEQYF. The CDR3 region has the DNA TGCGCCAGCGGCCCCGGGGGGGGGATCTACGAGCAGTACTTC. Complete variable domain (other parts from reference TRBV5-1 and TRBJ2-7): KAGVTQTPRYLIKTRGQQVTLSCSPISGHRSVSWYQQTPGQGLQFLFEYFSETQRNKGNFPGRFSGRQFSNSRSEMNVSTLELGDSALYLCASGPGGGIYEQYFGPGTRLTVT.

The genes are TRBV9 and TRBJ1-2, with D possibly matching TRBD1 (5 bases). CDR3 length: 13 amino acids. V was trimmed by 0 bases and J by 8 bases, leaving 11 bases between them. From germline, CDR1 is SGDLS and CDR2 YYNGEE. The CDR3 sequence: CASSVVDSRGYTF. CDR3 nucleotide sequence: TGTGCCAGCAGCGTAGTAGACAGTAGGGGCTACACCTTC.

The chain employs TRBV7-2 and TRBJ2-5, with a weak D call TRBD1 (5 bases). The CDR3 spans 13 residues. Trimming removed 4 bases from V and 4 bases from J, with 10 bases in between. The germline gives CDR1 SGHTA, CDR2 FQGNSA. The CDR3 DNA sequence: TGTGCCAGCAGCTACGATAGGGGAGAGACCCAGTACTTC. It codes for CASSYDRGETQYF.

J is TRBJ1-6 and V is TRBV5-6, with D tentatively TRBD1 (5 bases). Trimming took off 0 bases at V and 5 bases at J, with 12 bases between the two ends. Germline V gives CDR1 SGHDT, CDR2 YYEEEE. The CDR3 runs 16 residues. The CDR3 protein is CASSLATGVNNSPLHF. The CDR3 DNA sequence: TGTGCCAGCAGCTTGGCCACAGGAGTAAATAATTCACCCCTCCACTTT.

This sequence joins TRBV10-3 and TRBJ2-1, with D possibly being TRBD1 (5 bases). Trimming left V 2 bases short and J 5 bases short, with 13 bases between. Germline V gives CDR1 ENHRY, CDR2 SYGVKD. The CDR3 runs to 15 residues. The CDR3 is CAISEVQQGNNEQFF. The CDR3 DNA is TGTGCCATCAGTGAGGTCCAGCAGGGAAACAATGAGCAGTTCTTC.

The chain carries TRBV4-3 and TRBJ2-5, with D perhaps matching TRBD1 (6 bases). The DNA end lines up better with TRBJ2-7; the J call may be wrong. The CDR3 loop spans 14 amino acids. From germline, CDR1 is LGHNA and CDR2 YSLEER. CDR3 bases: TGCGCCAGCAGCCAAGATGGACAGCCCTACGAGCAGTACTTC. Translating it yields CASSQDGQPYEQYF.

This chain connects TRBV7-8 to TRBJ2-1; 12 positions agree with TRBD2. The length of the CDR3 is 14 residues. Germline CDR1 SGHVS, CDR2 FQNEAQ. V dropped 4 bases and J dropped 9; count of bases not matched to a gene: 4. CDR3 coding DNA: TGTGCCAGCAGCTATGGACTAGCGGGAAGTGAGCAGTTCTTC. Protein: CASSYGLAGSEQFF.

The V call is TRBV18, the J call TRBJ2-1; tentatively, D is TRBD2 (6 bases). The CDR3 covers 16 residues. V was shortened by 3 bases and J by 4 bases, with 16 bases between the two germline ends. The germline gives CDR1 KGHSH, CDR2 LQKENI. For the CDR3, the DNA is TGTGCCAGCTCACCTCGCCGGGACTCGTATTACAATGAGCAGTTCTTC. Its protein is CASSPRRDSYYNEQFF.

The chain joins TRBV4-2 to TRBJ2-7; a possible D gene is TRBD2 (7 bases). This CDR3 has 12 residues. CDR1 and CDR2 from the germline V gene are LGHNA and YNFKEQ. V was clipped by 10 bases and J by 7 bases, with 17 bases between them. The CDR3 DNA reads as TGTGCCACCCGTGGGAGGGGGGGTGAGCAGTACTTC. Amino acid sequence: CATRGRGGEQYF.

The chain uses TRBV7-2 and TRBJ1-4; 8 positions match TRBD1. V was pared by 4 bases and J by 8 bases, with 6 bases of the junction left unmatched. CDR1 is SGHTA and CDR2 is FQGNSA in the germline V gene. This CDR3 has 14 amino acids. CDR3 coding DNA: TGTGCCAGCAGCTCACAGGGGGGCAGAGAAAAACTGTTTTTT. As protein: CASSSQGGREKLFF.

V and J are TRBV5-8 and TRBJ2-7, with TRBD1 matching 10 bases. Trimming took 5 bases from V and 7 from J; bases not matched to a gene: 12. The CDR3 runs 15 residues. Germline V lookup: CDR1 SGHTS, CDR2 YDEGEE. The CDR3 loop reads CASRLPGQGKFEQYF. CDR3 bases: TGTGCCAGCAGATTGCCGGGACAGGGGAAATTTGAGCAGTACTTC.

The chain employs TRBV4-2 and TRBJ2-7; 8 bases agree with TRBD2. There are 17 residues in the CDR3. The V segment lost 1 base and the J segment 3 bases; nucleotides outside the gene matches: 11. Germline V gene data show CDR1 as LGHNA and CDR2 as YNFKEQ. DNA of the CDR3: TGTGCCAGCAGCCAAGGCGGGGTCGGGGGGGCTAACTACGAGCAGTACTTC. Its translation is CASSQGGVGGANYEQYF.

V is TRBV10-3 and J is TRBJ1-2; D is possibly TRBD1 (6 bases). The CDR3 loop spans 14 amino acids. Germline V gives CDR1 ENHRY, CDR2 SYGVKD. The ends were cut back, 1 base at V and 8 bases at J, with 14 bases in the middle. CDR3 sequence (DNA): TGTGCCATCAGTGAGTGGCAACAGGGTGCCGGCTACACCTTC. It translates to CAISEWQQGAGYTF.

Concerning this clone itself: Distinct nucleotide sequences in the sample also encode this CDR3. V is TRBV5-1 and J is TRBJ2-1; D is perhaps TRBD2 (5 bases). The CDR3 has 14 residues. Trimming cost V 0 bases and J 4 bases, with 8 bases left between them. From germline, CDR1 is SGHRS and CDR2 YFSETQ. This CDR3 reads CASSLATSYNEQFF. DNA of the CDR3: TGCGCCAGCAGCTTGGCAACTAGTTACAATGAGCAGTTCTTC.

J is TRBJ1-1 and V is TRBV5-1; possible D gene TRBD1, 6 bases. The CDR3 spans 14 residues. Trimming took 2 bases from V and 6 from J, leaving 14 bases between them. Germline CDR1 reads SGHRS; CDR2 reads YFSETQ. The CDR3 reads CASSFFTGLAEAFF. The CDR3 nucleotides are TGCGCCAGCAGCTTCTTTACAGGGTTGGCTGAAGCTTTCTTT.

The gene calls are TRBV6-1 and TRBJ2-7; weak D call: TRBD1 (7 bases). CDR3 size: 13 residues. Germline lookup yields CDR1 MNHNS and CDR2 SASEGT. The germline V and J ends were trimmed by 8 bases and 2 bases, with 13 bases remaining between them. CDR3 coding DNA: TGTGCCAGCGGACTACAGGGGCCCTACGAGCAGTACTTC. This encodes CASGLQGPYEQYF.